This TCR beta chain was obtained from a study of blood T cells in healthy people across ages (dated by TCRdb to about 2015). Regarding the study in general: Template switching captured roughly one uniquely barcoded TCR beta cDNA molecule per two T cells in model experiments. Using deep sequencing normalized with unique cDNA molecular identifiers, the study measured how TCR beta repertoire diversity changes with age. The donors were split into four age groups: young (average 16 years), middle-aged (39), aged (more than 55) and long-lived (under 90). To avoid experimental bias, donors of different ages were distributed randomly across sequencing lanes. Using the same blood draw, the study looked at two additional independent replicas of 1 million unique cDNA reads for two donors, one aged 18 to 30 and the other aged 80 or older.

What the study reported, not specific to this receptor: As age increased, observed TCR beta diversity per million T cells dropped in a roughly linear way, and a significant reduction was already evident by age approximately 40. Estimates of total diversity from one million sequenced T cells were regarded as lower bounds and underestimates. The percentage of naive T cells measured by flow cytometry correlated strongly with observed TCR beta diversity. Because the CMV infection status of the donors was unknown, age-related changes in expanded clonotypes may potentially have been confounded. Compared with the aged group, the long-lived group had more naive CD4+ T cells, fewer expanded clones and increased TCR diversity, suggesting age selection. Since profiling was done on bulk unsorted PBMCs, naive and antigen-experienced compartments could not be conclusively compared.

Donors were 30 to 45 systemically healthy Caucasian individuals from Russia aged about 6 to 100 years. Around 10 milliliters of peripheral blood were collected from each donor into EDTA-treated Vacutainer tubes. Ficoll-Paque density-gradient centrifugation was used to isolate PBMCs, with at least 6.5 million per sample. Total RNA was extracted from PBMCs with Trizol reagent, with at least 6 micrograms obtained per sample. For every donor, flow cytometry on a PBMC aliquot measured the percentage of naive CD45RAhigh/CD27high T cells. The CDR3 starts with the cysteine, ends with the phenylalanine, and has 13 residues. CDR3 DNA only is kept here, 39 bases in frame from base 1. V loses 3 bases of germline sequence and J loses 6 bases, and the interval between the two ends is 9 bases. Library creation used 5' RACE. TCRdb lists the instrument as Illumina HiSeq 2500. A second PCR of about 7 to 12 cycles was run with a J-beta primer mix and a sample-barcoded 5' primer. A template-switch 5' adaptor carrying 12 random nucleotides introduced a unique molecular identifier onto each TCR beta cDNA molecule. Each sample yielded at least 3 million CDR3-containing paired-end reads. The Mint cDNA synthesis kit, primed by a TRBC-specific oligonucleotide, was used to synthesize first-strand cDNA from all RNA. Following uracil-DNA glycosylase treatment, all cDNA underwent a first 18-cycle PCR with the universal primers M1SS and BC2_uni_R. Processing in the source paper ran as follows. For normalization, 1 million high-quality reads were randomly selected from each sample, with every read carrying a distinct molecular identifier. Instead of being binned into consensus sequences, reads with shared molecular identifiers were discarded. MiTCR, set to a Q25 quality threshold and the strictest error-elimination algorithm, was used for CDR3 identification, clonotype clustering and error correction. A nonparametric unseen species model with Euler transformation was used to estimate a lower bound on total TCR beta diversity. The public reads were reanalyzed by TCRdb: fastp trimming at Q25, MiXCR alignment, in-frame beta chains only. Here each entry gathers all rows of one CDR3 protein and keeps the most common genes and DNA. The V and J calls and clone size are TCRdb's, not the authors'. Here the sample has hundreds of thousands of distinct CDR3 sequences; about 43% occur a single time. The ten largest clones capture roughly 30% of the sample.

This clonotype was recorded a few times. The clone's antigen remains unknown. There are no base qualities to consult, and no much larger clone falls within one base. The receptor chain draws on TRBV12-3 or TRBV12-4 and TRBJ2-1, with a tentative D gene TRBD1 over 5 matching bases. This receptor was identified in a man of 80 years or more in good health. The sample was blood. The CDR3 here reads CASSFPGSNEQFF. The DNA sequence is TGTGCCAGCAGTTTCCCAGGGTCCAATGAGCAGTTCTTC.